This TCR beta chain is drawn from a study of OX40 agonist ivuxolimab in advanced cancers. Study in general: Earlier anti-PD-1, anti-PD-L1 or anti-CTLA-4 therapy was permitted; about 38% had received some.

Patients were excluded for autoimmune disease history or systemic immunosuppression. At cycle 4 day 1, cycle 7 day 1, and baseline, blood was sampled. The CDR3 runs 12 residues. Trimming left V 2 bases short and J 7 bases short, with 11 bases between. Germline V lookup: CDR1 GTSNPN, CDR2 SVGIG (reference sequence). Assay used: immunoSEQ multiplex PCR; TCRdb lists only in-frame clones, some missing. The repertoire holds approximately 58,000 clones, with 75% to 90% as singletons. The rearrangement uses TRBV30 and TRBJ1-2, with D unresolved. The sequencing used CD4+ or CD8+ T cells sorted from blood, collected in a trial of the OX40 agonist ivuxolimab. The receptor was derived from an adult with an advanced solid tumor such as melanoma, head and neck, liver or kidney cancer. The CDR3 spells CAWSLGGFGYTF. In DNA form, the CDR3 reads TGTGCCTGGAGTCTCGGCGGATTTGGCTACACCTTC.